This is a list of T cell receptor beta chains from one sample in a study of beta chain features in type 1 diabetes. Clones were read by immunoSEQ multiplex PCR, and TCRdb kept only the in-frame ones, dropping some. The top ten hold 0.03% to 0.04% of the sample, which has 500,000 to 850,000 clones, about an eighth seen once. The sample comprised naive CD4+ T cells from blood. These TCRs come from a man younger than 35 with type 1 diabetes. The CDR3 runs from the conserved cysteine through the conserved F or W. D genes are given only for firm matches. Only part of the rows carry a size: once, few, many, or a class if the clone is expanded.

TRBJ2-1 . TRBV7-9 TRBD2 TGTGCCAGCAGCTTGGGACTAGCGGGGGGCAATGAGCAGTTCTTC CASSLGLAGGNEQFF
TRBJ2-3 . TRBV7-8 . TGTGCCAGCACCTCTCGACTCGGAAGCGCGGTCACGCAGTATTTT CASTSRLGSAVTQYF
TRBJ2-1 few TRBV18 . TGTGCCAGCTTTCAGGGGGGATACTCCTACAATGAGCAGTTCTTC CASFQGGYSYNEQFF
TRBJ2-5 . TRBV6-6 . TGTGCCAGCAGTTACTCCGACAGGTACCAAGAGACCCAGTACTTC CASSYSDRYQETQYF
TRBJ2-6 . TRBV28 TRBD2 TGTGCCGCAGGGACTAGCGGATTTTCTGGGGCCAACGTCCTGACTTTC CAAGTSGFSGANVLTF
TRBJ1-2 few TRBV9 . TGTGCCAGCAGCGTAGGACCGGACCCCAAAGGCCATGGCTACACCTTC CASSVGPDPKGHGYTF
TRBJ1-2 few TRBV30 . TGTGCCTGGAGAGCGATCCAGGGGTGGAATGGCTACACCTTC CAWRAIQGWNGYTF
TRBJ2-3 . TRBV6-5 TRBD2 TGTGCCAGCAGTTACTGGGCTAGCGGGATAGCAGATACGCAGTATTTT CASSYWASGIADTQYF
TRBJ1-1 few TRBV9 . TGTGCCAGCAGCCCCTCGACGAGGAACACTGAAGCTTTCTTT CASSPSTRNTEAFF
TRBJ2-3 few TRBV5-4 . TGTGCCAGCAGCTTGCAGTCAGCCACAGATACGCAGTATTTT CASSLQSATDTQYF
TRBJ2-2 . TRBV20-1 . TGCAGTGCTAGTAGTCCCGGGGAGCTGTTTTTT CSASSPGELFF
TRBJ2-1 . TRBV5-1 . TGCGCCAGCAGCCCCCAGGCCACGAGCTCCTACAATGAGCAGTTCTTC CASSPQATSSYNEQFF
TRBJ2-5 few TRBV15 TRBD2 TGTGCCACCAGCAGAGATTTGGGACTAGCGCCCAAGTATGGAGAGACCCAGTACTTC CATSRDLGLAPKYGETQYF
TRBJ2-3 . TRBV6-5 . TGTGCCAGCAAGACAGGCACAGATACGCAGTATTTT CASKTGTDTQYF
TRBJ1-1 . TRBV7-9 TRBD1 TGTGCCAGCAGCTCCCTGCCCCGACAGGGGGGCACTGAAGCTTTCTTT CASSSLPRQGGTEAFF
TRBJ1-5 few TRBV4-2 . TGTGCCAGCAGCCAAGATTTGACTTTATATCAGCCCCAGCATTTT CASSQDLTLYQPQHF
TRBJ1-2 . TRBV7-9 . TGTGCCAGCAGCTTAGCACAGGGTGACTATGGCTACACCTTC CASSLAQGDYGYTF
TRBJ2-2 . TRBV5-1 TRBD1 TGCGCCAGCAGCGGGACAGTTAACACCGGGGAGCTGTTTTTT CASSGTVNTGELFF
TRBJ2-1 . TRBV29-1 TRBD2 TGCAGCTCCGGCGGGGGAGGCTACAATGAGCAGTTCTTC CSSGGGGYNEQFF
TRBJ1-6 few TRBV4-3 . TGCGCCAGCAGCCACACGAGCAGGACCCTCCACTTT CASSHTSRTLHF
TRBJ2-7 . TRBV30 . TGTGCCTGGAGTGCTTACAGCCCCTACGAGCAGTACTTC CAWSAYSPYEQYF
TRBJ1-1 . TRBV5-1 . TGCGCCAGCAGCCCGACGGGTGCGGACACTGAAGCTTTCTTT CASSPTGADTEAFF
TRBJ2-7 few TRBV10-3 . TGTGCCACGGGAGATCGGGACGAGCAGTACTTC CATGDRDEQYF
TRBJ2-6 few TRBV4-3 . TGCGCCAGCAGCCAAGTTTTAAACGCGGCCAGCTCCTATGGGGCCAACGTCCTGACTTTC CASSQVLNAASSYGANVLTF
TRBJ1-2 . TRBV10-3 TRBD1 TGTGCCATCGGTCCTGGACAGGATCTGTATGGCTACACCTTC CAIGPGQDLYGYTF
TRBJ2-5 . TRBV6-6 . TGTGCCAGCAGTTCACAGGGTGGGGAGACCCAGTACTTC CASSSQGGETQYF
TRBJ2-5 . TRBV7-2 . TGTGCCAGCAGCTTAGGGGGAGGGGGCCAGGGGACCCAGTACTTC CASSLGGGGQGTQYF
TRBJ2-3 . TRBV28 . TGTGCCAGCAGCTTGAGGAGAGGCACAGATACGCAGTATTTT CASSLRRGTDTQYF
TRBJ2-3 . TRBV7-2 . TGTGCCAGCAGCTTAGATGTGAGCACCACAGATACGCAGTATTTT CASSLDVSTTDTQYF
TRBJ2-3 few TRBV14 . TGTGCCAGCAGCCAAGGGATTTATACGCAGTATTTT CASSQGIYTQYF
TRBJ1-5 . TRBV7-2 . TGTGCCAGCAGCTTAAGGGCCAGCAGCAATCAGCCCCAGCATTTT CASSLRASSNQPQHF